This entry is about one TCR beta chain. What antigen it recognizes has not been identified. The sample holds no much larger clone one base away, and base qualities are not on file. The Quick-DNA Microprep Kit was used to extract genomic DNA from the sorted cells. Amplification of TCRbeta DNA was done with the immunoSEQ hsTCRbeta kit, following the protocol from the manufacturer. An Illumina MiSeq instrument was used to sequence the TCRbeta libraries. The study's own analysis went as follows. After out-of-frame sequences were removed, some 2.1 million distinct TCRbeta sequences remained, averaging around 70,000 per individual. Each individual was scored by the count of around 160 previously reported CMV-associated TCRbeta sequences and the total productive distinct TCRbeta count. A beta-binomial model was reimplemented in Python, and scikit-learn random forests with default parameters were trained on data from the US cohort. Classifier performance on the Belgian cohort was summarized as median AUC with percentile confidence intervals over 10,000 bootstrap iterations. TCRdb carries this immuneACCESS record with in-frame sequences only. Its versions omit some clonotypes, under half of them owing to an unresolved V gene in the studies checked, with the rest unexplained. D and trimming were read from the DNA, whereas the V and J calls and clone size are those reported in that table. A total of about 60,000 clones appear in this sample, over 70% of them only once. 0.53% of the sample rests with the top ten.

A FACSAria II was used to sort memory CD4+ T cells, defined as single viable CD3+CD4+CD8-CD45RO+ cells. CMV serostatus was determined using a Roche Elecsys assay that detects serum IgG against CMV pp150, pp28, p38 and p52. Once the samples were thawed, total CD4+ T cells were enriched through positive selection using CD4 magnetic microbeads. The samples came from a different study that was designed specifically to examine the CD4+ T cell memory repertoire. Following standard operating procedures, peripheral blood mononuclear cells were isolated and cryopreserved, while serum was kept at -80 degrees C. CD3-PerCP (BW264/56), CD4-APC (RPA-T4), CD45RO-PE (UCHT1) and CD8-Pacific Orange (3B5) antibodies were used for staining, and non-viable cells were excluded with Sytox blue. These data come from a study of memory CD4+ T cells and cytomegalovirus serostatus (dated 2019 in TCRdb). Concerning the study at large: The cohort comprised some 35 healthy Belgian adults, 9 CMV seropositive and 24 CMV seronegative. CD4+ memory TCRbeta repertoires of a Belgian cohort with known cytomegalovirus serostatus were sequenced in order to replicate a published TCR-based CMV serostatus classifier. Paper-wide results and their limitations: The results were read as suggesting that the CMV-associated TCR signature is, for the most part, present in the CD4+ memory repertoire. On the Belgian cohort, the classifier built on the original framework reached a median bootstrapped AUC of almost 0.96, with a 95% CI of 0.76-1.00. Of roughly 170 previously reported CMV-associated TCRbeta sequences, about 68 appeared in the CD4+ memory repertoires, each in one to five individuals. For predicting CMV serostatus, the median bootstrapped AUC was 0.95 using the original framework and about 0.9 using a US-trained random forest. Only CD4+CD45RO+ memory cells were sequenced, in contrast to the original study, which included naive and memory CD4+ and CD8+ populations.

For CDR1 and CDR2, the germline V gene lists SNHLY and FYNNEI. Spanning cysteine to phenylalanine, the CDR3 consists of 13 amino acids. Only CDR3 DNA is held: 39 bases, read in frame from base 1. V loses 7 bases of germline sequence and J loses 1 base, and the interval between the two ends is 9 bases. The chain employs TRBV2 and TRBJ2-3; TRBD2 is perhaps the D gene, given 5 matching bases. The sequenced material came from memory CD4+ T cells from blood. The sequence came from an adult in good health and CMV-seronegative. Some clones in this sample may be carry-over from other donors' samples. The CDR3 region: CASKLAGTDTQYF. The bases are TGTGCCAGCAAGCTAGCAGGCACAGATACGCAGTATTTT.